One and the same sample provided the 21 T cell receptor beta chains below, sequenced in a study of blood T cells in healthy people across ages. A second about 7 to 12 cycle PCR used barcoded and J-beta primers. TCRdb re-called the 5' RACE reads with MiXCR, one entry per CDR3 protein. The sample shows over 300,000 distinct CDR3 sequences, about half of them seen only once. The sequencing input was blood. These TCRs come from a man aged 55-75 years in good health.

This clonotype has only a few counts. This chain uses TRBV10-3 with TRBJ2-7; D not resolved. CDR1 and CDR2 (germline): ENHRY, SYGVKD. The CDR3 totals 14 residues. Trimming left V 2 bases short and J 5 bases short, with 13 bases between. The CDR3 loop reads CAISEVGGIDEQYF. The CDR3 DNA reads as TGTGCCATCAGTGAGGTGGGTGGGATCGACGAGCAGTACTTC.

V and J are TRBV28 and TRBJ2-7; D is perhaps TRBD1 or TRBD2 (5 bases each). The germline V gene has CDR1 MDHEN and CDR2 SYDVKM. Trimming pared 2 bases from V and 9 bases from J, leaving 8 bases between. The CDR3 covers 11 residues. CDR3 coding DNA: TGTGCCAGCAGTTTAATTGGGGGGCAGTACTTC. This sequence encodes CASSLIGGQYF.

The chain joins TRBV29-1 to TRBJ2-4; TRBD1 matches at 7 bases. CDR1 and CDR2 (germline): SQVTM, ANQGSEA. Germline trimming cut 6 bases from V and 1 base from J; bases unmatched to any gene: 9. The CDR3 is 15 residues long. DNA of the CDR3: TGCAGCGTAGAGACAGGGAAGGGGGCCAAAAACATTCAGTACTTC. Translated: CSVETGKGAKNIQYF.

The CDR3 coding sequence is TGTGCCAGCAGGGGGACAGCCCAAGAGACCCAGTACTTC. It translates to CASRGTAQETQYF. This rearrangement joins TRBV28 to TRBJ2-5; 7 positions match TRBD1. J gave up 1 base and V 6 bases, and 2 bases lay outside the gene matches. This CDR3 contains 13 residues. CDR1 is MDHEN, CDR2 SYDVKM, per germline.

The chain joins TRBV12-3 or TRBV12-4 to TRBJ2-7; 7 positions match TRBD2. The CDR3 is 16 residues long. J lost 1 base, V lost 6 bases, and 12 bases had no gene match. The CDR3 nucleotides read TGTGCCAGCAGCCCCACTGTTAGCGGGCTGTCCTACGAGCAGTACTTC. Amino acid sequence: CASSPTVSGLSYEQYF.

This clonotype appeared a few times. The gene calls are TRBV5-1 and TRBJ2-7, with 10 bases that match TRBD2. The V gene's germline CDR1 is SGHRS and CDR2 YFSETQ. This CDR3 has 15 amino acids. V lost 0 bases, J lost 5 bases, and 5 bases stayed unmatched. The CDR3 coding sequence is TGCGCCAGCAGCTTGGTAAGCGGGGGGGCGGACGAGCAGTACTTC. Encoded protein: CASSLVSGGADEQYF. Looking up the rest from reference TRBV5-1 and TRBJ2-7 gives the full variable domain: KAGVTQTPRYLIKTRGQQVTLSCSPISGHRSVSWYQQTPGQGLQFLFEYFSETQRNKGNFPGRFSGRQFSNSRSEMNVSTLELGDSALYLCASSLVSGGADEQYFGPGTRLTVT.

The genes are TRBV20-1 and TRBJ2-2; 12 bases align to TRBD2. The CDR3 runs 16 residues. The V segment lost 3 bases and the J segment 2 bases; nucleotides outside the gene matches: 4. Germline lookup yields CDR1 DFQATT and CDR2 SNEGSKA (reference sequence). CDR3: CSARSGLAGNTGELFF. As DNA, the CDR3 is TGCAGTGCTAGGTCCGGACTAGCGGGAAACACCGGGGAGCTGTTTTTT.

CDR3 sequence: CASSEVSGSSYNEQFF. For the CDR3, the DNA is TGTGCCAGCAGTGAAGTTAGCGGGAGCTCCTACAATGAGCAGTTCTTC. This sequence joins TRBV6-1 and TRBJ2-1, with 9 nucleotides matching TRBD2. Trimming removed 1 base from V and 0 bases from J; junction bases left unmatched: 1. The CDR3 is 16 amino acids. Germline lookup yields CDR1 MNHNS and CDR2 SASEGT.

The V and J genes are TRBV10-3 and TRBJ2-1; 8 nucleotides line up with TRBD2. Trimming took 3 bases from V and 8 from J; bases not matched to a gene: 9. The length of the CDR3 is 15 residues. The germline V gene encodes CDR1 ENHRY and CDR2 SYGVKD. CDR3 bases: TGTGCCATCAGTGAAGGACGGGGGGGCTCCGATGAGCAGTTCTTC. It codes for CAISEGRGGSDEQFF.

V gene TRBV6-2 or TRBV6-3 combines with J gene TRBJ2-7; TRBD2 is a possible D gene (6 bases). The CDR3 is 15 amino acids. The germline CDR1 and CDR2 sequences are MNHEY and SVGEGT. Trimming left V 4 bases short and J 4 bases short, with 17 bases between. CDR3 nucleotide sequence: TGTGCCAGCAGTTCCGCGGGACTGACCAAGTACGAGCAGTACTTC. Encoded protein: CASSSAGLTKYEQYF.

This clonotype was seen a handful of times. The chain has TRBV7-2 and TRBJ2-1, with 9 bases matching TRBD2. CDR1 is SGHTA and CDR2 is FQGNSA in the germline V gene. V shed 3 bases and J 10 bases; nucleotides not matched to a gene: 10. The CDR3 contains 15 residues. The CDR3 DNA follows: TGTGCCAGCAGCTTTCGGGCGGATAGCGGGGGAGAGCAGTTCTTC. This gives the protein CASSFRADSGGEQFF. Combining the CDR3 with reference TRBV7-2 and TRBJ2-1 gives the whole variable domain GAGVSQSPSNKVTEKGKDVELRCDPISGHTALYWYRQSLGQGLEFLIYFQGNSAPDKSGLPSDRFSAERTGGSVSTLTIQRTQQEDSAVYLCASSFRADSGGEQFFGPGTRLTVL.

This chain joins TRBV20-1 and TRBJ1-2, with 8 nucleotides matching TRBD1. V lost 0 bases to trimming and J lost 4 bases; unmatched junction nucleotides: 7. Germline V gene data show CDR1 as DFQATT and CDR2 as SNEGSKA (reference sequence). The CDR3 is 15 residues long. This chain's CDR3 is CSARDTGGRLYGYTF. CDR3 DNA sequence: TGCAGTGCTAGAGATACAGGGGGGCGACTCTATGGCTACACCTTC.

This clonotype was observed a few times. J is TRBJ1-5 and V is TRBV5-1, with a tentative D call TRBD1 (5 bases). There are 13 residues in the CDR3. Germline V gene sequence: CDR1 SGHRS, CDR2 YFSETQ. The V gene lost 4 bases and the J gene lost 7 bases, with 12 bases spanning the gap. The CDR3 is CASSLGRDQPQHF. The CDR3 DNA reads as TGCGCCAGCAGCCTTGGGAGGGACCAGCCCCAGCATTTT. Full variable domain (rest looked up from reference TRBV5-1 and TRBJ1-5): KAGVTQTPRYLIKTRGQQVTLSCSPISGHRSVSWYQQTPGQGLQFLFEYFSETQRNKGNFPGRFSGRQFSNSRSEMNVSTLELGDSALYLCASSLGRDQPQHFGDGTRLSIL.

This chain uses TRBV7-8 with TRBJ1-4; 9 bases are shared with TRBD1. CDR1 is SGHVS, CDR2 FQNEAQ, per germline. Trimming at V came to 0 bases and at J to 8 bases, leaving 4 bases not matched to a gene. CDR3 length equals 15 residues. The CDR3 region is CASSLAGQGREKLFF. The CDR3 DNA sequence: TGTGCCAGCAGCTTAGCGGGACAGGGTCGGGAAAAACTGTTTTTT.

This chain uses TRBV30 with TRBJ1-2, with 7 bases that match TRBD1. This CDR3 comprises 13 residues. Germline loops: CDR1 GTSNPN, CDR2 SVGIG (reference sequence). The trim removed 0 bases at V and 8 bases at J, leaving 6 bases unmatched. The CDR3: CAWSVNRGGGYTF. As DNA, the CDR3 is TGTGCCTGGAGTGTAAACAGGGGAGGAGGCTACACCTTC.

This clonotype was found once. This chain joins TRBV20-1 and TRBJ2-5, with D perhaps matching TRBD1 (5 bases). The CDR3 has 14 residues. Trimming left V 6 bases short and J 1 base short, with 15 bases between. CDR1 and CDR2 from the germline V gene are DFQATT and SNEGSKA (reference sequence). The CDR3 nucleotides read TGCAGTGCGACCCTAGGGGTAACCCAAGAGACCCAGTACTTC. As protein: CSATLGVTQETQYF.

This clonotype was counted only a few times. DNA for the CDR3: TGTGCCAGCAACCCCACCGGACAGGGCGGTGGCTACACCTTC. Translated, it gives CASNPTGQGGGYTF. The chain couples TRBV9 to TRBJ1-2; TRBD1 aligns across 8 bases. The CDR3 covers 14 residues. Germline values: CDR1 SGDLS, CDR2 YYNGEE. J gave up 7 bases and V 6 bases, and 11 bases lay outside the gene matches. Full variable domain (missing parts from reference TRBV9 and TRBJ1-2): DSGVTQTPKHLITATGQRVTLRCSPRSGDLSVYWYQQSLDQGLQFLIQYYNGEERAKGNILERFSAQQFPDLHSELNLSSLELGDSALYFCASNPTGQGGGYTFGSGTRLTVV.

With respect to this clonotype: It may be a read error: a sequence one base away is much more abundant. The DNA for the CDR3 is TGTGCCAGCAACCCGACGGGACAGGGGTCTTCCTACGAGCAGTACTTC. It codes for CASNPTGQGSSYEQYF. The chain employs TRBV3-1 and TRBJ2-7; 10 bases line up with TRBD1. J was trimmed by 1 base and V by 7 bases; bases with no gene match: 10. CDR1 is LGHDT, CDR2 YNNKEL, per germline (reference sequence). The CDR3 contains 16 residues.

About this clonotype itself: A much larger clone differs by one base, so this may be a read error. The chain combines TRBV20-1 with TRBJ2-7; 7 bases fit TRBD1. The germline CDR1 and CDR2 sequences are DFQATT and SNEGSKA (reference sequence). The CDR3 runs 13 residues. The CDR3 sequence: CSAARGQHCEQYF. The CDR3 coding sequence is TGCAGCGCCGCCCGGGGACAGCACTGCGAGCAGTACTTC.

This clonotype was seen a handful of times. This chain connects TRBV7-2 to TRBJ2-6; D could derive from TRBD1 or TRBD2 (6 bases each). V lost 4 bases, J lost 1 base, and 8 bases lay in between. Germline assignment: CDR1 SGHTA and CDR2 FQGNSA. The CDR3 consists of 15 residues. This CDR3 reads CASSWRGSGANVLTF. CDR3 nucleotide sequence: TGTGCCAGCAGCTGGAGGGGGTCTGGGGCCAACGTCCTGACTTTC. The full variable domain, in which reference TRBV7-2 and TRBJ2-6 provide the parts outside the CDR3, is GAGVSQSPSNKVTEKGKDVELRCDPISGHTALYWYRQSLGQGLEFLIYFQGNSAPDKSGLPSDRFSAERTGGSVSTLTIQRTQQEDSAVYLCASSWRGSGANVLTFGAGSRLTVL.

A word on this clonotype: A much larger clone lies a single base off, so this may be a read error. V and J are TRBV3-1 and TRBJ2-2; maybe TRBD2 (6 bases). Germline V gives CDR1 LGHDT, CDR2 YNNKEL (reference sequence). This CDR3 has 14 amino acids. The CDR3 DNA is TGTGCCAGCAGCCAAGCGGGGGTCACCGGGAAGCTGTTTTTT. It yields the protein CASSQAGVTGKLFF.